This TCR beta chain was profiled in a study of T cell responses to AZD1222 COVID-19 vaccine (dated by TCRdb to the early 2020s). Study-level background: Because spike-specific TCR depth and breadth did not differ between the two schedules, AZD1222 recipients who got a second dose at roughly 4 weeks were pooled with those who got a second dose at roughly 12 weeks. TCR sequencing covered 230 or so trial participants: 200 to 220 given two doses of AZD1222 and 26 given two doses of MenACWY control vaccine. Trial participants were enrolled into age subgroups of 18-55, 56-69 and 70-plus years, which contained roughly 140, 27 and 60 TCR-sequenced participants, respectively.

Broad study findings and their caveats: Reportedly, almost half of the unique spike-specific TCRs recognized epitopes lying outside the regions that are mutated in the B.1.351 and B.1.1.7 variants. Conclusions about previously exposed vaccinees are limited, since just six AZD1222 recipients were seropositive for SARS-CoV-2 at baseline. Participants were mostly white British, with more females than males. The authors suggested clonal diversity may have been underestimated. The vaccine-associated CD4 TCRs covered the entire spike protein, and the dominant responses fell in regions 160-218 and 743-854. The 56-69-year group was small, and its depth increase did not reach significance, likely because of low power. Spike-specific TCR breadth and depth rose significantly after two AZD1222 doses compared with day 0 and with MenACWY recipients. Because no day 14 peak-response samples were available, repertoires were characterized only after the peak T cell response.

Comment on this clone: The antigen it binds to is not known. Within one base of it there is no much larger clone, and no base qualities were kept.

The CDR3 regions of human TCRbeta chains were analyzed by immunosequencing. Per the source publication's procedure: TCRs in the repertoires were matched against a reference library of SARS-CoV-2-specific TCRs that had been generated with the MIRA antigen-specificity platform. Breadth meant the fraction of unique TCRs that were SARS-CoV-2-associated, whereas depth meant the fraction of total T cells that were SARS-CoV-2-associated. Using the MIRA data, each spike-specific TCR was assigned both to the spike region to which the TCR was reactive and to a CD4 or CD8 class. Log10-transformed breadth and depth values were compared by one-way ANOVA with Sidak's multiple comparisons tests. TCRdb mirrors the immuneACCESS table, restricted to in-frame sequences. Some clones are absent from its copies; in checked studies, under half trace to an unresolved V gene, and the reason for the others is unknown. V, J and clone size derive from that table, while D and trimming were established from the DNA sequence. For this sample there are 92,000 or so clones; about nine tenths appear just once. The ten largest clones take up about 1.5% of the sample.

The meaning of the sample's time point label: baseline before first vaccination. Samples from vaccinated people were obtained from the UK trials COV001 and COV002, which included a single-blind randomized controlled phase 2/3 trial of AZD1222 (ChAdOx1 nCoV-19) in healthy adults. For TCRbeta chain sequencing, PBMC samples were collected from trial participants at day 0 and at day 28 after the second dose. This sequence was found in an adult in good health. This specimen consisted of peripheral blood, obtained on day 0 of AZD1222 vaccination.

The nucleotide sequence is given as TGCAGCGCCGTACCAAGCTCGACAGGGGGATTCGGAGAGACCCAGTACTTC. This sequence encodes CSAVPSSTGGFGETQYF. The chain is encoded by TRBV29-1 joined to TRBJ2-5; 9 bases in the junction line up with TRBD1. The CDR3 sequence holds 17 residues, the cysteine and phenylalanine included. Kept here is only the CDR3 DNA, which spans 51 bases and is read in frame from base 1. Here V drops 7 bases and J drops 4 bases, and the junction holds 19 bases not matched to any gene. The germline V gene gives CDR1 as SQVTM and CDR2 as ANQGSEA.